What follows are 10 T cell receptor beta chains derived from one specimen sequenced in a study of long-term antiretroviral therapy in people with HIV. The assay, immunoSEQ v3.0, was run at survey level. Libraries were prepared by immunoSEQ multiplex PCR; TCRdb keeps only in-frame clonotypes and omits some of them. Here the sample spans approximately 45,000 clones, 86% being singletons. The sequencing here drew on unsorted PBMCs, taken 0.1 years before starting antiretroviral therapy. These receptor sequences come from a woman aged 50 to 65 with HIV.

This clone was observed a single time. J is TRBJ2-1 and V is TRBV4-1; maybe TRBD1 (5 bases). V was shortened by 2 bases and J by 5 bases, with 19 bases between the two germline ends. CDR1 MGHRA and CDR2 YSYEKL come from the germline V gene. The CDR3 has 17 residues. The chain's CDR3 is CASSQTSSRVRDNEQFF. In nucleotides, the CDR3 is TGCGCCAGCAGCCAAACTTCGAGCAGGGTACGGGACAATGAGCAGTTCTTC.

The chain employs TRBV7-3 and TRBJ2-1; a weak D match, TRBD2 (6 bases). Germline V lookup: CDR1 SGHTA, CDR2 FQGTGA. The CDR3 is made up of 15 amino acids. Trimming removed 5 bases at V and 4 bases at J, with 15 bases between. CDR3 bases: TGTGCCAGCAGCCCAATCCCCGGGGGTTACAATGAGCAGTTCTTC. Protein: CASSPIPGGYNEQFF.

The genes are TRBV7-2 and TRBJ1-1; 8 bases fit TRBD1. This CDR3 has 18 amino acids. CDR1 is SGHTA and CDR2 is FQGNSA in the germline V gene. After removal of 1 base from V and 0 bases from J, the junction contained 10 bases not matched to a gene. In DNA, the CDR3 is TGTGCCAGCAGCTTAGGGGTTGGACAGGGAAGAATGAACACTGAAGCTTTCTTT. Protein product: CASSLGVGQGRMNTEAFF. Filled out from reference TRBV7-2 and TRBJ1-1, the complete variable domain reads GAGVSQSPSNKVTEKGKDVELRCDPISGHTALYWYRQSLGQGLEFLIYFQGNSAPDKSGLPSDRFSAERTGGSVSTLTIQRTQQEDSAVYLCASSLGVGQGRMNTEAFFGQGTRLTVV.

This clone has only one observation. This chain links TRBV7-2 with TRBJ1-5; D is unclear. V was clipped by 1 base and J by 10 bases, with 11 bases between them. The CDR3 sequence is 13 residues long. The V gene's germline CDR1 is SGHTA and CDR2 FQGNSA. The CDR3 region is CASSLEGGSPQHF. CDR3 DNA: TGTGCCAGCAGCTTAGAGGGTGGCAGCCCCCAGCATTTT.

This chain connects TRBV20-1 to TRBJ1-1, with D uncertain. V was cut by 1 base and J by 7 bases, with 7 bases left in between. The CDR3 is made up of 11 amino acids. Looked up from germline, CDR1 is DFQATT and CDR2 is SNEGSKA (reference sequence). The DNA for the CDR3 is TGCAGTGCTAGAGCGAAAATTGAAGCTTTCTTT. Its translation is CSARAKIEAFF.

The CDR3: CASSLGGQGRETQYF. The CDR3 bases are TGTGCCAGCAGCTTAGGGGGACAGGGCCGAGAGACCCAGTACTTC. This chain uses TRBV7-9 with TRBJ2-5, with 9 bases identical to TRBD1. CDR3 size: 15 residues. V dropped 1 base and J dropped 4; count of bases not matched to a gene: 4. Germline V CDR1 and CDR2: SEHNR, FQNEAQ (reference sequence).

This clone was seen a handful of times. The chain links TRBV7-3 to TRBJ2-1, with 10 bases fitting TRBD2. The CDR3 is 14 amino acids. Germline loops: CDR1 SGHTA, CDR2 FQGTGA. Trimming removed 2 bases from V and 9 bases from J; junction bases left unmatched: 4. CDR3 amino acids: CASSLSRLAGEQFF. CDR3 nucleotide sequence: TGTGCCAGCAGCTTATCCCGACTAGCGGGTGAGCAGTTCTTC.

This clone has only a few counts. The chain recombines TRBV10-2 with TRBJ1-6; tentatively, D is TRBD1 (5 bases). Per the germline V gene, CDR1 is WSHSY and CDR2 is SAAADI. V shed 3 bases and J shed 10 bases, with 13 bases lying between them. The CDR3 length is 14 residues. DNA for the CDR3: TGCGCCAGCAGTGAATCACAGGAAGGGTCACCCCTCCACTTT. It specifies CASSESQEGSPLHF.

V gene TRBV30 combines with J gene TRBJ2-6, with D possibly being TRBD1 (8 bases). Germline CDR1 reads GTSNPN; CDR2 reads SVGIG (reference sequence). The V and J ends lost 0 bases and 5 bases respectively, with 17 bases between them. The CDR3 is made up of 17 amino acids. The CDR3 sequence is CAWSVRGRGWRANVLTF. The CDR3 DNA follows: TGTGCCTGGAGTGTCAGGGGGCGGGGGTGGAGGGCCAACGTCCTGACTTTC.

The J gene is TRBJ2-2, the V gene TRBV2; TRBD2 aligns across 13 bases. Germline assignment: CDR1 SNHLY and CDR2 FYNNEI. V lost 4 bases and J lost 6; bases outside the gene matches: 5. The CDR3 has 16 residues. The CDR3 nucleotides read TGTGCCAGCAGTGGTACTAGCGGGGGGGCCGCCGGGGAGCTGTTTTTT. Translation: CASSGTSGGAAGELFF.